This section outlines one T cell receptor beta chain sequence together with its context. The target antigen is unknown. The record originates from a study of T cells in narcolepsy. Study-level information: Healthy controls were enrolled alongside patients with narcolepsy type 1 or type 2. Study-wide findings and caveats: Some memory CD4+ repertoires had no autoreactive clone sequences. Comparing one patient's CSF and blood CD4+ clonotypes highlighted HCRT- and TRIB2-specific autoreactive clonotypes. Blood of same and different patients, but not healthy controls, reportedly held recurring autoreactive clonotypes.

Germline CDR1 and CDR2: SGHRS and YFSETQ. There are 13 residues in the CDR3. Deletions cut 5 bases from V and 0 bases from J, with 7 bases between. Sequencing used immunoSEQ multiplex PCR; TCRdb keeps in-frame clones, though not all of them. The sample has 30,000 to 45,000 clones; about 85% are singletons. The J gene is TRBJ2-3, the V gene TRBV5-1; no firm D call. Material for sequencing was CD45RA- memory CD4+ T cells from PBMCs. This clonotype was obtained from a human donor with narcolepsy. CDR3 residues: CASRPTSTDTQYF. CDR3 DNA: TGCGCCAGCAGACCTACGAGCACAGATACGCAGTATTTT.